This passage covers 15 T cell receptor beta chains from one sample sequenced in a study of OX40 agonist ivuxolimab in advanced cancers. Assay used: immunoSEQ multiplex PCR; TCRdb lists only in-frame clones, some missing. Of roughly 60,000 clones in the sample, less than 95% are singletons; the top ten hold 13% to 15%. This specimen was CD4+ or CD8+ T cells sorted from blood, taken in a trial of the OX40 agonist ivuxolimab. The receptors derive from an adult with an advanced solid tumor such as melanoma, head and neck, liver or kidney cancer.

The V and J genes are TRBV9 and TRBJ2-7, with 8 bases aligning to TRBD2. This CDR3 is 12 amino acids long. From germline, CDR1 is SGDLS and CDR2 YYNGEE. After removal of 4 bases from V and 7 bases from J, the junction contained 4 bases not matched to a gene. The CDR3 loop reads CASSPTSDEQYF. The CDR3 DNA is TGTGCCAGCAGCCCGACTAGCGATGAGCAGTACTTC.

The chain is built from TRBV10-3 and TRBJ1-2; D is perhaps TRBD1 (5 bases). The V end was cut by 4 bases, the J end by 1 base, with 10 bases between. The CDR3 runs to 14 residues. Germline-derived CDR1 and CDR2 are ENHRY and SYGVKD. The CDR3 is CAISAGTDNYGYTF. The CDR3 coding sequence is TGTGCCATCAGTGCAGGGACCGATAACTATGGCTACACCTTC.

This clone was detected once. The chain carries TRBV5-1 and TRBJ2-1, with D perhaps matching TRBD1 (6 bases). The CDR3 is made up of 17 amino acids. The germline V and J ends were trimmed by 0 bases and 0 bases, with 13 bases remaining between them. CDR1 and CDR2 (germline): SGHRS, YFSETQ. As DNA, the CDR3 is TGCGCCAGCAGCTTGGACGGACAGCCCTACTCCTACAATGAGCAGTTCTTC. Translating gives CASSLDGQPYSYNEQFF.

The V gene is TRBV7-2, the J gene TRBJ2-3; D ambiguous. Germline V gene lookup returns CDR1 SGHTA and CDR2 FQGNSA. This CDR3 has 14 amino acids. V was trimmed by 1 base and J by 6 bases, leaving 11 bases between them. CDR3 DNA: TGTGCCAGCAGCTTAGAACGGCCGCCCGATACGCAGTATTTT. It yields the protein CASSLERPPDTQYF.

This clone showed up just a few times. The chain couples TRBV7-8 to TRBJ2-7, with TRBD2 matching over 9 bases. The germline V gene has CDR1 SGHVS and CDR2 FQNEAQ. The junction had 5 bases not matched to a gene; V was cut back by 1 base and J by 4 bases. This CDR3 contains 15 residues. The CDR3 here is CASSLVREGRYEQYF. DNA for the CDR3: TGTGCCAGCAGCTTAGTGCGGGAGGGCCGGTACGAGCAGTACTTC.

In its sample, this clone was seen once. DNA of the CDR3: TGTGCCAGCAGCCAAGATTCGACTAGTCCCACAGATACGCAGTATTTT. This gives the protein CASSQDSTSPTDTQYF. V usage is TRBV4-2 and J usage is TRBJ2-3, with TRBD2 as a possible D gene (6 bases). Trimming cost V 0 bases and J 2 bases, with 12 bases left between them. This CDR3 has 16 amino acids. Germline V gene sequence: CDR1 LGHNA, CDR2 YNFKEQ.

The chain employs TRBV6-6 and TRBJ2-4; 11 nucleotides agree with TRBD1. The CDR3 contains 16 residues. J was trimmed by 2 bases and V by 5 bases; bases with no gene match: 5. Germline CDR1 and CDR2: MNHNY and SVGAGI (reference sequence). The CDR3 nucleotides read TGTGCCAGCAGTGGGGACAGGGGGGCGACCAAAAACATTCAGTACTTC. This codes for CASSGDRGATKNIQYF.

The V and J genes are TRBV2 and TRBJ2-7; tentatively, D is TRBD2 (6 bases). This CDR3 has 14 residues. Trimming left V 1 base short and J 2 bases short, with 9 bases between. Germline loops: CDR1 SNHLY, CDR2 FYNNEI. CDR3: CASSEGSGAYEQYF. As DNA, the CDR3 is TGTGCCAGCAGTGAAGGTTCGGGGGCCTACGAGCAGTACTTC.

The CDR3 DNA sequence: TGTGCCAGCAGCCCAAACCAAGCGACAGAGCGCAATCAGCCCCAGCATTTT. It yields the protein CASSPNQATERNQPQHF. V is TRBV4-2 and J is TRBJ1-5; D possibly corresponds to TRBD1 (5 bases). The CDR3 length is 17 residues. V shed 4 bases and J shed 2 bases, with 18 bases lying between them. CDR1 and CDR2 from the germline V gene are LGHNA and YNFKEQ.

The rearrangement joins TRBV2 to TRBJ2-2; 15 bases match TRBD2. The J segment lost 7 bases and the V segment lost 3 bases, leaving 6 bases of the junction unmatched. The germline gives CDR1 SNHLY, CDR2 FYNNEI. The CDR3 contains 17 residues. CDR3: CASSEAGTSGRIGELFF. CDR3 DNA: TGTGCCAGCAGTGAGGCCGGGACTAGCGGGAGGATCGGGGAGCTGTTTTTT.

The chain joins TRBV4-3 to TRBJ2-1; the D gene is possibly TRBD1 (7 bases). This CDR3 region has 15 residues. V was trimmed by 1 base and J by 1 base, leaving 8 bases between them. Germline lookup yields CDR1 LGHNA and CDR2 YSLEER. The DNA of the CDR3 is TGCGCCAGCAGCCAAGCAGGGGGGTCCTACAATGAGCAGTTCTTC. Protein sequence: CASSQAGGSYNEQFF.

The chain employs TRBV7-2 and TRBJ2-1; perhaps TRBD2 as D (5 bases). Looked up from germline, CDR1 is SGHTA and CDR2 is FQGNSA. There are 15 residues in the CDR3. Deletions cut 0 bases from V and 0 bases from J, with 6 bases between. In DNA, the CDR3 is TGTGCCAGCAGCTTAGCGGGGAGCTCCTACAATGAGCAGTTCTTC. It translates to CASSLAGSSYNEQFF.

V and J are TRBV5-8 and TRBJ1-5; 11 bases map to TRBD1. The trim removed 2 bases at V and 6 bases at J, leaving 10 bases unmatched. The V gene's germline CDR1 is SGHTS and CDR2 YDEGEE. This CDR3 comprises 17 residues. The CDR3 nucleotides are TGTGCCAGCAGCTTCCCGGACAGGGGGCAAATTAGTCAGCCCCAGCATTTT. Encoded protein: CASSFPDRGQISQPQHF.

The V call is TRBV5-1, the J call TRBJ1-1; D is possibly TRBD1 (5 bases). Germline V gene data show CDR1 as SGHRS and CDR2 as YFSETQ. V was trimmed by 2 bases and J by 1 base, leaving 6 bases between them. CDR3 length: 13 residues. CDR3 protein: CASSFGANTEAFF. CDR3 bases: TGCGCCAGCAGCTTCGGGGCGAACACTGAAGCTTTCTTT.

The gene calls are TRBV25-1 and TRBJ2-1, with 10 bases that match TRBD2. V gave up 1 base and J gave up 2 bases; unmatched junction bases: 2. The CDR3 contains 16 residues. CDR1 is MGHDK and CDR2 is SYGVNS in the germline V gene. This chain's CDR3 is CASSELSGRAYNEQFF. The CDR3 DNA sequence: TGTGCCAGCAGTGAATTAAGCGGGAGGGCCTACAATGAGCAGTTCTTC.